Listed here is a single TCR beta chain. Its cognate antigen has yet to be identified. No much larger clonotype is one base removed from it; base qualities were not supplied. The immunoSEQ Assay, a bias-controlled multiplex PCR, was used to amplify TCRbeta CDR3 regions from genomic DNA. In the original analysis: The number of nucleated cells in each sample was estimated from the amplification of reference gene primers within the assay. To quantify the absolute abundance of each unique TCRbeta CDR3 rearrangement, sequence reads were collapsed and filtered. For each sample, productive Simpson clonality was calculated by taking the square root of Simpson's diversity index across productive rearrangements. Entries here come from immuneACCESS through TCRdb and include only in-frame sequences with V and J called. Some clones fail to appear in such tables; in the studies checked, an unresolved V gene covers under half of the shortfall, and the cause of the remainder is unknown. V, J and clone size reflect that table, while D and trimming were determined from the DNA. The sample table holds 250,000 to 350,000 clones, of which roughly 89% were seen once. The ten most abundant clones make up under 3.5% of the sample.

In the prospective study, participants were about 18 to 95 years old, resided in 25 or so geographic areas of the United States, and were enrolled through a virtual design. In the prospective study, cohorts were assigned on the basis of participant-reported clinical history obtained from a screening survey and a study questionnaire. Exposed participants had been in contact, within 2 weeks of entering the study, with a person who had a PCR-confirmed or clinician-diagnosed case of COVID-19. Mobile phlebotomists in the prospective study collected whole blood, serum and a nasopharyngeal or oropharyngeal swab from every participant. Prospective study participants could optionally give additional blood draws and questionnaires over an approximately 2-month period. Prospective study blood samples were shipped either frozen or at room temperature before DNA extraction. V is reduced by 3 bases and J by 5 bases, leaving a spacing of 4 bases between them. The CDR3, cysteine through phenylalanine, is 12 amino acids long. Only the CDR3 DNA stays, 36 bases, in frame from base 1. For CDR1 and CDR2, the germline V gene lists KGHSH and LQKENI.

The source of the sample is a study of blood T cell repertoires in COVID-19 (dated by TCRdb to about 2020). Background on the whole study: Samples from collaborators originated in the United States, Italy and Spain and spanned both the acute and convalescent phases of COVID-19. The material from the prospective study consisted of cDNA or gDNA derived from T cells, B-cell-depleted T cells, or PBMCs. Subjects who had been exposed to COVID-19, were actively infected with it, or had recovered from it provided the deeply sampled blood TCRbeta repertoires that made up the dataset. The repertoires were released in a freely available public database intended as a resource for research on the immune response to SARS-CoV-2. The samples were drawn from two sources: the first 160 participants of the ongoing ImmuneRACE study, and 1,000 to 1,500 subjects contributed by 6 global collaborators. Nearly every sample came with metadata listing a de-identified subject ID, COVID-19 status, age in years and sex. HLA class I and class II types, where available, came from metadata supplied by the sample provider rather than from assay-based typing.

The investigation overall reported the following: Clinical and demographic metadata were provided uncurated, with the amount varying by source and participant.

The V and J genes are TRBV18 and TRBJ2-2, with the D segment identity uncertain. Sequencing was done on a sample of PBMCs or T cells enriched from blood (not recorded which). This clonotype was obtained from a woman aged 45-59 years who had been exposed to COVID-19. The DNA sequence is as follows: TGTGCCAGCTCACCGGCAACCGGGGAGCTGTTTTTT. The translation is CASSPATGELFF.